The 30 T cell receptor beta chains below were found in one sample sequenced in a study of a mutant IDH1 vaccine in newly diagnosed glioma. This sample's time point: week 23, last vaccination. Mutant IDH1 20-mer peptide, at 300 ug, made up each vaccine dose, with topical imiquimod. The assay was immunoSEQ multiplex PCR, and TCRdb's table has in-frame clones only and misses some. Among roughly 74,000 clones listed, 85% to 90% were seen once. No antigen has been identified for these receptors. Here the sequenced sample was PBMCs, taken from a glioma patient whose treatment included an IDH1 peptide vaccine. Receptors were obtained from a woman aged 50 to 60 with glioma.

This chain uses TRBV10-2 with TRBJ2-5, with a tentative D call TRBD2 (6 bases). Trimming left V 8 bases short and J 3 bases short, with 19 bases between. CDR3 size: 15 residues. Germline V lookup: CDR1 WSHSY, CDR2 SAAADI. CDR3 loop: CASASVRGGKETQYF. CDR3 DNA sequence: TGCGCCAGCGCCTCTGTGAGGGGAGGCAAAGAGACCCAGTACTTC.

Comment on this clone: Other DNA sequences within the sample encode an identical CDR3. This chain joins TRBV7-2 and TRBJ1-5; D is ambiguous. V shed 0 bases and J shed 0 bases, with 9 bases lying between them. Looked up from germline, CDR1 is SGHTA and CDR2 is FQGNSA. CDR3 length: 16 residues. CDR3 DNA: TGTGCCAGCAGCTTAGCGGGAGGGAATAGCAATCAGCCCCAGCATTTT. It translates to CASSLAGGNSNQPQHF.

The chain carries TRBV27 and TRBJ2-1, with TRBD1 matching 7 bases. Germline trimming cut 5 bases from V and 2 bases from J; bases unmatched to any gene: 6. The V gene's germline CDR1 is MNHEY and CDR2 SMNVEV (reference sequence). The CDR3 contains 15 residues. Here the CDR3 DNA reads TGTGCCAGCAGTCGCCCCCAGGGGGCCTACAATGAGCAGTTCTTC. Translating it yields CASSRPQGAYNEQFF.

This clone has only one observation. The rearrangement joins TRBV7-8 to TRBJ2-7; D ambiguous. Germline CDR1 and CDR2: SGHVS and FQNEAQ. Trimming removed 4 bases from V and 4 bases from J, with 11 bases in between. The CDR3 is 13 amino acids. The CDR3 sequence: CASSSGLGYEQYF. The DNA of the CDR3 is TGTGCCAGCAGCTCAGGCCTAGGGTACGAGCAGTACTTC.

Of note for this clone: The identical CDR3 is also encoded by other nucleotide sequences in the sample. The gene calls are TRBV4-1 and TRBJ2-1; the D is unclear. The V end was cut by 1 base, the J end by 0 bases, with 7 bases between. The CDR3 has 15 amino acids. Germline V lookup: CDR1 MGHRA, CDR2 YSYEKL. The CDR3 DNA sequence: TGCGCCAGCAGCCAAGGTGGCCTCTCCTACAATGAGCAGTTCTTC. Translated: CASSQGGLSYNEQFF.

This chain connects TRBV30 to TRBJ2-1; TRBD1 might be the D (6 bases). Germline V gene lookup returns CDR1 GTSNPN and CDR2 SVGIG (reference sequence). There are 18 residues in the CDR3. The ends were cut back, 0 bases at V and 0 bases at J, with 18 bases in the middle. The CDR3 sequence: CAWSVPWGRASSYNEQFF. CDR3 sequence (DNA): TGTGCCTGGAGTGTCCCCTGGGGGCGAGCCAGCTCCTACAATGAGCAGTTCTTC.

This CDR3 is CASSNAGSEETQYF. In nucleotides, the CDR3 is TGCGCCAGCAGCAACGCCGGGAGTGAAGAGACCCAGTACTTC. The V and J genes are TRBV5-1 and TRBJ2-5, with D possibly being TRBD2 (6 bases). V was pared by 4 bases and J by 3 bases, with 13 bases between. The germline V gene has CDR1 SGHRS and CDR2 YFSETQ. CDR3 length: 14 residues. The full variable domain, with the rest looked up from reference TRBV5-1 and TRBJ2-5, is KAGVTQTPRYLIKTRGQQVTLSCSPISGHRSVSWYQQTPGQGLQFLFEYFSETQRNKGNFPGRFSGRQFSNSRSEMNVSTLELGDSALYLCASSNAGSEETQYFGPGTRLLVL.

The rearrangement joins TRBV28 to TRBJ1-1, with D unclear. Trimming removed 3 bases from V and 2 bases from J, with 10 bases in between. There are 14 residues in the CDR3. CDR1 and CDR2 from the germline V gene are MDHEN and SYDVKM. In DNA form, the CDR3 reads TGTGCCAGCAGTTTGGAGGGTATCAACACTGAAGCTTTCTTT. Its protein is CASSLEGINTEAFF.

This clone turned up a few times. The chain links TRBV7-9 to TRBJ1-2, with 10 bases fitting TRBD1. Trimming cost V 5 bases and J 5 bases; bases outside gene matches: 5. Germline CDR1 reads SEHNR; CDR2 reads FQNEAQ (reference sequence). The CDR3 sequence is 14 residues long. CDR3 coding DNA: TGTGCCAGCAGCCAACCGGGACAGGGGTATGGCTACACCTTC. Amino acids: CASSQPGQGYGYTF.

The chain uses TRBV28 and TRBJ2-7; no definite D call. V lost 2 bases to trimming and J lost 6 bases, with 11 bases between them. Germline loops: CDR1 MDHEN, CDR2 SYDVKM. This CDR3 spans 13 amino acids. The CDR3 DNA reads TGTGCCAGCAGTTTAGGGTGGGCTGGCGAGCAGTACTTC. Its protein product is CASSLGWAGEQYF.

This clone has more than one count but fewer than ten. Different DNA sequences within this sample yield the same CDR3. This rearrangement joins TRBV5-1 to TRBJ1-3, with 8 bases lining up with TRBD1. CDR3 size: 16 residues. Looked up from germline, CDR1 is SGHRS and CDR2 is YFSETQ. Unmatched junction bases numbered 2, after V lost 0 bases and J lost 0 bases. In nucleotides, the CDR3 is TGCGCCAGCAGCTTGGGGACAGGGTTCTCTGGAAACACCATATATTTT. Its protein product is CASSLGTGFSGNTIYF. The full variable domain, its missing parts supplied by reference TRBV5-1 and TRBJ1-3, is KAGVTQTPRYLIKTRGQQVTLSCSPISGHRSVSWYQQTPGQGLQFLFEYFSETQRNKGNFPGRFSGRQFSNSRSEMNVSTLELGDSALYLCASSLGTGFSGNTIYFGEGSWLTVV.

J is TRBJ2-2 and V is TRBV6-5; the D gene is possibly TRBD1 (6 bases). Trimming cost V 0 bases and J 8 bases, with 16 bases left between them. Germline loops: CDR1 MNHEY, CDR2 SVGAGI. The length of the CDR3 is 16 residues. CDR3 DNA sequence: TGTGCCAGCAGTTACTCAAACCACAGGGCGGGTGGGGAGCTGTTTTTT. It encodes CASSYSNHRAGGELFF.

The chain employs TRBV19 and TRBJ2-1, with 8 bases that match TRBD2. Trimming cost V 8 bases and J 5 bases; bases outside gene matches: 11. CDR3 length: 15 residues. CDR1 and CDR2 (germline): LNHDA, SQIVND (reference sequence). CDR3 sequence reads: CASSTAGANNNEQFF. CDR3 coding DNA: TGTGCCAGTTCGACAGCGGGAGCCAATAACAATGAGCAGTTCTTC.

CDR3 loop: CASREDGSSYEQYF. The CDR3, as DNA: TGTGCCAGCAGGGAGGACGGTAGTTCCTACGAGCAGTACTTC. J is TRBJ2-5 and V is TRBV6-1, with D perhaps TRBD2 (5 bases). The J call may be faulty, since TRBJ2-7 better matches the DNA end. From germline, CDR1 is MNHNS and CDR2 SASEGT. CDR3 size: 14 residues.

The genes are TRBV18 and TRBJ1-1; a weak D match, TRBD1 (5 bases). From germline, CDR1 is KGHSH and CDR2 LQKENI. The V end was cut by 3 bases, the J end by 0 bases, with 8 bases between. CDR3 length equals 14 residues. CDR3: CASSPTAMNTEAFF. DNA for the CDR3: TGTGCCAGCTCACCGACAGCAATGAACACTGAAGCTTTCTTT.

The chain employs TRBV28 and TRBJ2-3; TRBD2 is a possible D gene (6 bases). V lost 3 bases, J lost 2 bases, and 12 bases lay in between. The CDR3 spans 15 residues. Germline V gives CDR1 MDHEN, CDR2 SYDVKM. CDR3: CASSFPSGYTDTQYF. CDR3 nucleotides: TGTGCCAGCAGTTTCCCAAGCGGGTACACAGATACGCAGTATTTT.

A single count supports this clone. CDR3: CASSTGTGGSYEQYF. The CDR3 region has the DNA TGTGCCAGCAGCACCGGGACAGGGGGCAGCTACGAGCAGTACTTC. The chain couples TRBV9 to TRBJ2-7; 12 nucleotides align to TRBD1. This CDR3 region has 15 residues. Germline V gene data show CDR1 as SGDLS and CDR2 as YYNGEE. After removal of 4 bases from V and 3 bases from J, the junction contained 5 bases not matched to a gene.

CDR3 sequence reads: CASSNPQLAGGPWDIQYF. In nucleotides, the CDR3 is TGTGCCAGCAGCAACCCCCAGCTAGCGGGAGGGCCGTGGGACATTCAGTACTTC. The V call is TRBV28, the J call TRBJ2-4; 12 bases match TRBD2. The ends lost 6 bases at V and 8 bases at J; junction bases unmatched: 17. Germline V lookup: CDR1 MDHEN, CDR2 SYDVKM. The CDR3 is made up of 18 amino acids.

This rearrangement joins TRBV18 to TRBJ2-7; D is perhaps TRBD1 (5 bases). CDR3 length: 13 residues. The V gene lost 4 bases and the J gene lost 2 bases, with 9 bases spanning the gap. Germline V gene lookup returns CDR1 KGHSH and CDR2 LQKENI. The CDR3: CASSQGAAYEQYF. The CDR3 coding sequence is TGTGCCAGCTCACAAGGGGCAGCCTACGAGCAGTACTTC.

The rearrangement links TRBV6-5 to TRBJ2-1; D is possibly TRBD2 (5 bases). V was shortened by 5 bases and J by 3 bases, with 8 bases between the two germline ends. This CDR3 comprises 13 residues. Germline lookup yields CDR1 MNHEY and CDR2 SVGAGI. For the CDR3, the DNA is TGTGCCAGCAGTCCACTAGGCTACAATGAGCAGTTCTTC. Its translation: CASSPLGYNEQFF.

CDR3 coding DNA: TGTGCCAGCAGCCCCCAAGAGACCCAGTACTTC. It specifies CASSPQETQYF. The rearrangement joins TRBV11-2 to TRBJ2-5; no firm D call. This CDR3 spans 11 amino acids. The germline CDR1 and CDR2 sequences are SGHAT and FQNNGV. Between the trimmed V and J ends, which lost 5 bases and 1 base, there was a span of 2 bases.

This chain links TRBV6-5 with TRBJ2-2, with TRBD1 matching over 10 bases. Germline assignment: CDR1 MNHEY and CDR2 SVGAGI. V trimming: 6 bases; J trimming: 6 bases; junction bases outside the gene matches: 7. CDR3 length: 15 amino acids. The CDR3 DNA reads as TGTGCCAGCAGACCTTCCGGGACAGGGGCCGGGGAGCTGTTTTTT. Its translation: CASRPSGTGAGELFF.

The chain combines TRBV5-6 with TRBJ2-7; 10 nucleotides agree with TRBD1. CDR1 is SGHDT, CDR2 YYEEEE, per germline. This CDR3 has 17 amino acids. Trimming cost V 4 bases and J 5 bases; bases outside gene matches: 15. CDR3: CASSTLVQSGTGDEQYF. DNA of the CDR3: TGTGCCAGCAGCACCCTAGTTCAGTCCGGGACAGGGGACGAGCAGTACTTC.

The chain uses TRBV7-9 and TRBJ2-1; 9 bases are a match to TRBD2. Germline assignment: CDR1 SEHNR and CDR2 FQNEAQ (reference sequence). The CDR3 totals 15 residues. V was pared by 3 bases and J by 8 bases, with 8 bases of the junction left unmatched. Written as DNA, the CDR3 is TGTGCCAGCAGCTTTAGCGGGAGAATCAGCGATGAGCAGTTCTTC. Its translation: CASSFSGRISDEQFF.

The gene calls are TRBV15 and TRBJ2-7; a possible D gene is TRBD2 (6 bases). Trimming cost V 1 base and J 3 bases, with 16 bases left between them. Germline loops: CDR1 LNHNV, CDR2 YYDKDF (reference sequence). There are 16 residues in the CDR3. The DNA for the CDR3 is TGTGCCACCAGCAGAGTTCCGGCTAGCGAACACTACGAGCAGTACTTC. Protein sequence: CATSRVPASEHYEQYF.

The V gene is TRBV7-6, the J gene TRBJ1-1; TRBD1 matches 8 bases. J was trimmed by 0 bases and V by 3 bases; bases with no gene match: 0. This CDR3 is built from 14 residues. Per germline, CDR1 SGHVS and CDR2 FNYEAQ. CDR3 region: CASSLDRVNTEAFF. The CDR3 DNA sequence: TGTGCCAGCAGCTTGGACAGGGTGAACACTGAAGCTTTCTTT.

This clone was recorded once. The chain is built from TRBV2 and TRBJ2-7, with TRBD2 as a possible D gene (5 bases). CDR3 length equals 16 residues. Deletions cut 3 bases from V and 2 bases from J, with 17 bases between. Germline V gene lookup returns CDR1 SNHLY and CDR2 FYNNEI. This CDR3 is CASSDPPPGIPYEQYF. CDR3 DNA: TGTGCCAGCAGTGACCCTCCTCCGGGAATACCCTACGAGCAGTACTTC.

V usage is TRBV6-5 and J usage is TRBJ2-3; no clear D gene. The CDR3 spans 15 residues. From germline, CDR1 is MNHEY and CDR2 SVGAGI. V lost 2 bases and J lost 3, with 12 bases in between. The CDR3 DNA reads as TGTGCCAGCAGTTACCGGAATATACGAACAGATACGCAGTATTTT. Translated, it gives CASSYRNIRTDTQYF.

This clone has just a few counts. The V gene is TRBV19, the J gene TRBJ1-1; D is unclear. Germline V gives CDR1 LNHDA, CDR2 SQIVND (reference sequence). V was trimmed by 3 bases and J by 4 bases, leaving 18 bases between them. The CDR3 spans 16 residues. CDR3 nucleotides: TGTGCCAGTAGTATGCGGCCGGAGTGGCGAGGCACTGAAGCTTTCTTT. Its translation: CASSMRPEWRGTEAFF.

V usage is TRBV6-1 and J usage is TRBJ2-7; 7 bases are a match to TRBD2. This CDR3 has 12 residues. The V segment lost 9 bases and the J segment 2 bases; nucleotides outside the gene matches: 4. Germline V CDR1 and CDR2: MNHNS, SASEGT. The DNA for the CDR3 is TGTGCCAGTGACAGCGGGGCCTACGAGCAGTACTTC. It specifies CASDSGAYEQYF.